One and the same sample provided the 8 T cell receptor beta chains below, sequenced in a study of tumor and adjacent non-tumor tissue in lung cancer. RNA was extracted from bulk tissue without any cell sorting. TCRbeta libraries were built with three rounds of nested PCR, modified from ARM-PCR. Each CDR3 protein is one row after TCRdb ran MiXCR on the multiplex PCR reads. The table shows about 80,000 distinct CDR3 sequences, with 65% to 90% occurring only once. The sample taken for sequencing was lung tumor tissue. These TCRs come from a woman aged 45-60 years with non-small cell lung cancer.

This clonotype showed up just a few times. An end of the junction does not agree with germline; a read error may underlie this. The chain combines TRBV6-5 with TRBJ2-7; 7 positions match TRBD2. Germline V gene sequence: CDR1 MNHEY, CDR2 SVGAGI. The CDR3 is 15 residues long. CDR3 in amino acids: CAGSYSAGVTYEQYF. CDR3 coding DNA: TGTGCCGGCAGTTACTCGGCGGGAGTTACTTACGAGCAGTACTTC.

As concerns this clonotype: This CDR3 fails to terminate in the conserved phenylalanine or tryptophan, so it likely reflects a read error. The chain couples TRBV6-6 to TRBJ1-5, with D possibly matching TRBD1 (5 bases). The germline V gene encodes CDR1 MNHNY and CDR2 SVGAGI (reference sequence). The CDR3 sequence is 15 residues long. Between the trimmed V and J ends, which lost 4 bases and 2 bases, there was a span of 12 bases. CDR3 nucleotides: TGTGCCAGCAGTTTCGGGACGGCGGGCAATCAGCCCCAGCATTTA. It encodes CASSFGTAGNQPQHL.

Details on this clonotype: A single base separates this from a much larger clone, so it may be a read error. This chain connects TRBV7-9 to TRBJ2-5; D unresolved. Germline V gene sequence: CDR1 SEHNR, CDR2 FQNEAQ (reference sequence). The CDR3 extends over 13 amino acids. The CDR3 region has the DNA TGTGTCAGCAGCTTAAGAAGCGACGGGACCCAGTACTTC. This sequence encodes CVSSLRSDGTQYF.

With respect to this clonotype: The junction and the germline gene differ at one end; a read error may be behind it. CDR3 DNA: TGTGACAGCAGCTCCTCGAGCTCCTACGAGCAGTACTTC. Translated, it gives CDSSSSSSYEQYF. The chain has TRBV5-4 and TRBJ2-7, with D unresolved. The germline gives CDR1 SGHNT, CDR2 YYREEE (reference sequence). The CDR3 loop spans 13 amino acids. Using reference TRBV5-4 and TRBJ2-7 for the parts outside the CDR3, the full variable domain is ETGVTQSPTHLIKTRGQQVTLRCSSQSGHNTVSWYQQALGQGPQFIFQYYREEENGRGNFPPRFSGLQFPNYSSELNVNALELDDSALYLCDSSSSSSYEQYFGPGTRLTVT.

This clonotype was observed once. One end of the junction fails to match germline, which may point to a read error. This rearrangement joins TRBV7-9 to TRBJ1-2; perhaps TRBD1 as D (6 bases). Germline CDR1 reads SEHNR; CDR2 reads FQNEAQ (reference sequence). This CDR3 has 14 amino acids. Written as DNA, the CDR3 is TGTGCCAGCAGCCGGGACACTCAAAGCTATTGCTACACCTTC. It encodes CASSRDTQSYCYTF.

Concerning this clonotype: At one boundary the junction diverges from the germline segment, which might be a read error. The rearrangement uses TRBV6-6 and TRBJ2-6; the D gene is possibly TRBD1 (5 bases). The V gene's germline CDR1 is MNHNY and CDR2 SVGAGI (reference sequence). The length of the CDR3 is 17 residues. In DNA form, the CDR3 reads TGTGCCGGCAGTTTCACAGGCGGACCCTCTGGGGCCAACGTCCTGACTTTC. As protein: CAGSFTGGPSGANVLTF.

This chain links TRBV20-1 with TRBJ2-1, with a tentative D call TRBD2 (5 bases). CDR3 length: 16 residues. V was shortened by 3 bases and J by 8 bases, with 23 bases between the two germline ends. Germline CDR1 reads DFQATT; CDR2 reads SNEGSKA (reference sequence). CDR3 sequence reads: CSARLYIGIGSHEQFF. The CDR3 bases are TGCAGTGCTAGGTTGTATATCGGGATAGGTTCGCATGAGCAGTTCTTC.

The chain combines TRBV12-3 or TRBV12-4 with TRBJ2-5; tentatively, D is TRBD1 or TRBD2 (6 bases each). There are 13 residues in the CDR3. In DNA, the CDR3 is TGTGTCAATAGTTTAGGGGGGCCAGAAACCCAGTACTTC. Translating it yields CVNSLGGPETQYF.